A single sample is the source of the 8 T cell receptor beta chains below, sequenced in a study of blood T cell repertoires in COVID-19. The data were produced by immunoSEQ multiplex PCR, yet TCRdb's version contains in-frame clones alone and is incomplete. The repertoire holds over 60,000 clones, with about 92% as singletons. Sequencing was carried out using peripheral blood. All receptors come from a woman older than 75 with active or convalescent COVID-19.

The chain has TRBV30 and TRBJ1-4, with 9 bases matching TRBD1. CDR1 is GTSNPN and CDR2 is SVGIG in the germline V gene (reference sequence). This CDR3 has 16 residues. The trim removed 2 bases at V and 2 bases at J, leaving 6 bases unmatched. CDR3 amino acids: CAWSPGQGTTNEKLFF. The CDR3 coding sequence is TGTGCCTGGAGTCCCGGACAGGGGACCACTAATGAAAAACTGTTTTTT. The variable domain in full, with the rest retrieved from reference TRBV30 and TRBJ1-4, is SQTIHQWPATLVQPVGSPLSLECTVEGTSNPNLYWYRQAAGRGLQLLFYSVGIGQISSEVPQNLSASRPQDRQFILSSKKLLLSDSGFYLCAWSPGQGTTNEKLFFGSGTQLSVL.

The rearrangement joins TRBV28 to TRBJ2-6, with 8 bases aligning to TRBD1. V lost 8 bases to trimming and J lost 3 bases; unmatched junction nucleotides: 15. CDR1 is MDHEN, CDR2 SYDVKM, per germline. There are 18 residues in the CDR3. The CDR3 region is CASSKSSQGAFGANVLTF. In DNA form, the CDR3 reads TGTGCCAGCTCCAAGTCGTCGCAGGGGGCGTTTGGGGCCAACGTCCTGACTTTC.

The chain employs TRBV4-3 and TRBJ2-5; tentatively, D is TRBD2 (6 bases). CDR3 length: 14 amino acids. The germline CDR1 and CDR2 sequences are LGHNA and YSLEER. The ends were cut back, 4 bases at V and 2 bases at J, with 11 bases in the middle. CDR3 amino acids: CASSRRLDQETQYF. The CDR3 DNA reads TGCGCCAGCAGCCGGAGACTAGATCAAGAGACCCAGTACTTC.

V usage is TRBV18 and J usage is TRBJ2-1; the match to TRBD1 covers 8 bases. There are 13 residues in the CDR3. The J segment lost 8 bases and the V segment lost 2 bases, leaving 2 bases of the junction unmatched. In germline, CDR1 is KGHSH, CDR2 LQKENI. CDR3 nucleotide sequence: TGTGCCAGCTCACCAGGACAGGGAGATGAGCAGTTCTTC. It codes for CASSPGQGDEQFF.

V and J are TRBV19 and TRBJ1-4; D unresolved. Germline V gives CDR1 LNHDA, CDR2 SQIVND (reference sequence). V was pared by 3 bases and J by 8 bases, with 13 bases between. The CDR3 totals 14 residues. The CDR3 DNA reads as TGTGCCAGTAGTATTCCAACCCGGGGAGAAAAACTGTTTTTT. Translated: CASSIPTRGEKLFF.

V usage is TRBV2 and J usage is TRBJ1-4; 7 nucleotides align to TRBD1. The V gene end was trimmed by 3 bases and the J gene end by 10 bases; junction bases not matched to a gene: 11. The CDR3 covers 15 residues. Per the germline V gene, CDR1 is SNHLY and CDR2 is FYNNEI. CDR3 sequence reads: CASSDVGQARGKLFF. CDR3 bases: TGTGCCAGCAGTGATGTTGGACAGGCCAGGGGAAAACTGTTTTTT.

The rearrangement joins TRBV29-1 to TRBJ1-5; D not certain. CDR1 and CDR2 from the germline V gene are SQVTM and ANQGSEA. V gave up 6 bases and J gave up 0 bases, with 12 bases separating them. This CDR3 region has 14 residues. Written as DNA, the CDR3 is TGCAGCGTGGTGGAAGGAGGTAGCAATCAGCCCCAGCATTTT. Its protein product is CSVVEGGSNQPQHF.

The chain carries TRBV19 and TRBJ2-7, with 7 positions matching TRBD1. Germline CDR1 is LNHDA and CDR2 is SQIVND (reference sequence). This CDR3 comprises 11 residues. J was trimmed by 5 bases and V by 8 bases; bases with no gene match: 3. The CDR3 DNA reads as TGTGCCAGTTCTACAGGGGACGAGCAGTACTTC. As protein: CASSTGDEQYF.